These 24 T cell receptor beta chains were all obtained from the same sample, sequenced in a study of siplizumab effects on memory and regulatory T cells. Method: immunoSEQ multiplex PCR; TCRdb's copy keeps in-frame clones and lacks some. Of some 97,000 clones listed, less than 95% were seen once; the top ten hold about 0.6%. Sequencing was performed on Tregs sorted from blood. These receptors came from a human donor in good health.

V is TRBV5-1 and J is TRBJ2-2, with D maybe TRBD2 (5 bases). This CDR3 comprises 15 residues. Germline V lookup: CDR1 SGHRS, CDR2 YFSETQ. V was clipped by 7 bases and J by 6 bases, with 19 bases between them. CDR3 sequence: CASRQSGIDAGELFF. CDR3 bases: TGCGCCAGCCGCCAATCGGGGATTGATGCCGGGGAGCTGTTTTTT.

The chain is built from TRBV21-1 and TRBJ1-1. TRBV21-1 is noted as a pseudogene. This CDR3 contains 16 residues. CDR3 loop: CASSDPRLGELTEAFF. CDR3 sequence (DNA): TGTGCCAGCAGCGACCCACGGCTAGGGGAGTTGACTGAAGCTTTCTTT.

CDR3 residues: CAWGSTGDGETQYF. Written as DNA, the CDR3 is TGTGCCTGGGGGAGTACAGGGGACGGAGAGACCCAGTACTTC. The genes are TRBV30 and TRBJ2-5, with 7 positions matching TRBD1. The CDR3 runs to 14 residues. The junction had 10 bases not matched to a gene; V was cut back by 5 bases and J by 4 bases. CDR1 GTSNPN and CDR2 SVGIG come from the germline V gene (reference sequence). The entire variable domain, with the rest obtained from reference TRBV30 and TRBJ2-5, is as follows: SQTIHQWPATLVQPVGSPLSLECTVEGTSNPNLYWYRQAAGRGLQLLFYSVGIGQISSEVPQNLSASRPQDRQFILSSKKLLLSDSGFYLCAWGSTGDGETQYFGPGTRLLVL.

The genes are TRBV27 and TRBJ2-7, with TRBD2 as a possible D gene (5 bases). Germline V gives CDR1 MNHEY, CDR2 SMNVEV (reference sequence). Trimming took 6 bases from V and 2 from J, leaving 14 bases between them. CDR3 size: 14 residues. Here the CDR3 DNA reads TGTGCCAGCAGAGCGGACCGTCTCCCCTACGAGCAGTACTTC. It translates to CASRADRLPYEQYF.

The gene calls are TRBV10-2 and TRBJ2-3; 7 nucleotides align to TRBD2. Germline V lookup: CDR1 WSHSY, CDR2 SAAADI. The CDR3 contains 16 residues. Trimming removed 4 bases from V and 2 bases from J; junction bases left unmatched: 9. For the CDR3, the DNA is TGCGCCAGCAGTGGTACTAGCGCCGCCGACACAGATACGCAGTATTTT. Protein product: CASSGTSAADTDTQYF.

Here the CDR3 reads CASTARLSLPQHF. CDR3 in DNA: TGTGCCAGTACGGCCCGACTTAGCTTGCCCCAGCATTTT. This chain links TRBV19 with TRBJ1-5; D gene unclear. With 7 bases removed from V and 9 bases from J, the gap between germline ends came to 16 bases. There are 13 residues in the CDR3. Germline V gene data show CDR1 as LNHDA and CDR2 as SQIVND (reference sequence).

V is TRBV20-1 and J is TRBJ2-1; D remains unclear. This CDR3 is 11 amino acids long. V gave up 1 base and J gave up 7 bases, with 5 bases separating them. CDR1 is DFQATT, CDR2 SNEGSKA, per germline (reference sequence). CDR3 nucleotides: TGCAGTGCTAGAGGACCTAATGAGCAGTTCTTC. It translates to CSARGPNEQFF.

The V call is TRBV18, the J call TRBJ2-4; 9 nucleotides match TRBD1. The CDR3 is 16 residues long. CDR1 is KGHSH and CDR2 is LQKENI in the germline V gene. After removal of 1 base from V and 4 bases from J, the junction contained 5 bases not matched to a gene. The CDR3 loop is CASSPRDRDTKNIQYF. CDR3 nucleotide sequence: TGTGCCAGCTCACCACGGGACAGGGATACGAAAAACATTCAGTACTTC.

CDR3 DNA sequence: TGTGCCAGCTCACCATCAGGGAAAGAGACCCAGTACTTC. Protein sequence: CASSPSGKETQYF. This sequence joins TRBV18 and TRBJ2-5, with a possible D match to TRBD1 (5 bases). The CDR3 spans 13 residues. The V and J ends lost 2 bases and 3 bases respectively, with 7 bases between them. Germline CDR1 KGHSH, CDR2 LQKENI.

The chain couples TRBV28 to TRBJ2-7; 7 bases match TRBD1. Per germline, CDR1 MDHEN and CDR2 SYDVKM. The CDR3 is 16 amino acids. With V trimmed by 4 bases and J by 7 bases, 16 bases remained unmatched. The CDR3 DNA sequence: TGTGCCAGCAGTTCCCACCTCGACAGGGCAGGAAGGGAGCAGTACTTC. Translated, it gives CASSSHLDRAGREQYF.

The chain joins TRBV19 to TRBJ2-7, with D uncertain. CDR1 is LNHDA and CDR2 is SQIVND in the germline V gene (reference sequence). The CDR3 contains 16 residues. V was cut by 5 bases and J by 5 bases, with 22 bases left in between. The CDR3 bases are TGTGCCAGTAGTCCACGGACGGAATATAGTCCCAACGAGCAGTACTTC. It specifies CASSPRTEYSPNEQYF.

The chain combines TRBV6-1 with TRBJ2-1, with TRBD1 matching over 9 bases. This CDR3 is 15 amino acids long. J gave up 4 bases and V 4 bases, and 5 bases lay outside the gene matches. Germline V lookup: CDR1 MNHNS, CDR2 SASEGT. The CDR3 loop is CASSVQGASYNEQFF. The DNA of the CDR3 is TGTGCCAGCAGTGTACAGGGGGCATCGTACAATGAGCAGTTCTTC.

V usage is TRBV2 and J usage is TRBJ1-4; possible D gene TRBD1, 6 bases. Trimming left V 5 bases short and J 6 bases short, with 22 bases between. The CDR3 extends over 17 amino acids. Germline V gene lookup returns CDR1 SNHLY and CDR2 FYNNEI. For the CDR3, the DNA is TGTGCCAGCAGTATGCTACAGGGAATAAGGCGAGATGAAAAACTGTTTTTT. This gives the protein CASSMLQGIRRDEKLFF. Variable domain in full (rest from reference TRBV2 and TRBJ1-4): EPEVTQTPSHQVTQMGQEVILRCVPISNHLYFYWYRQILGQKVEFLVSFYNNEISEKSEIFDDQFSVERPDGSNFTLKIRSTKLEDSAMYFCASSMLQGIRRDEKLFFGSGTQLSVL.

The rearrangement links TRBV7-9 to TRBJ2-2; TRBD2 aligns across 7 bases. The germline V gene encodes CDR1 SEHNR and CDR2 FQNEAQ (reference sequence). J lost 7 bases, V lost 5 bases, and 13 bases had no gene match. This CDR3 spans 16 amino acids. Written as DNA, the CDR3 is TGTGCCAGCAGCAAAACGGGACTACTGACGGACGGGGAGCTGTTTTTT. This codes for CASSKTGLLTDGELFF.

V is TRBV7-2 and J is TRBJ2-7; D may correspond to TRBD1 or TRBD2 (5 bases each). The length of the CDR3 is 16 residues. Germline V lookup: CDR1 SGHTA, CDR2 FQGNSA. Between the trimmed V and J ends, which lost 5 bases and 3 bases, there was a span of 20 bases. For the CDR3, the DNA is TGTGCCAGCAGCGTCACCGGGGCAGGGAAAGGCTACGAGCAGTACTTC. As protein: CASSVTGAGKGYEQYF. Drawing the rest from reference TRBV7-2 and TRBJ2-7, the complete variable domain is GAGVSQSPSNKVTEKGKDVELRCDPISGHTALYWYRQSLGQGLEFLIYFQGNSAPDKSGLPSDRFSAERTGGSVSTLTIQRTQQEDSAVYLCASSVTGAGKGYEQYFGPGTRLTVT.

CDR3 protein: CASRQAGTTLKETQYF. The CDR3 DNA reads TGTGCCAGCAGGCAAGCCGGGACTACACTCAAAGAGACCCAGTACTTC. The V call is TRBV28, the J call TRBJ2-5; 7 bases fit TRBD2. This CDR3 region has 16 residues. CDR1 MDHEN and CDR2 SYDVKM come from the germline V gene. V was pared by 6 bases and J by 3 bases, with 13 bases of the junction left unmatched.

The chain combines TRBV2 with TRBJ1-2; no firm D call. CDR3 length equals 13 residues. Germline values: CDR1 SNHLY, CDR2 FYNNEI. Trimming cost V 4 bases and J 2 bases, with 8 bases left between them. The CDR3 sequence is CASSGGRNYGYTF. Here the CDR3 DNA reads TGTGCCAGCAGTGGCGGACGCAACTATGGCTACACCTTC.

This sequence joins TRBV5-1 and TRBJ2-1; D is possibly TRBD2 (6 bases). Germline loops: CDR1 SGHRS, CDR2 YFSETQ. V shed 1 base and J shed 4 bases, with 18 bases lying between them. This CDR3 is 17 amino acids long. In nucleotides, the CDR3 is TGCGCCAGCAGCTTGTTGGGGGGACCTCCCTTTTACAATGAGCAGTTCTTC. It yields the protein CASSLLGGPPFYNEQFF.

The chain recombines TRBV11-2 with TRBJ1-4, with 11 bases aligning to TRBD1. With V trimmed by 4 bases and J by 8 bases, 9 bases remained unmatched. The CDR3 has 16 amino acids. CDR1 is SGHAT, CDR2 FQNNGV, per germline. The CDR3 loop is CASSSNYGQGAEKLFF. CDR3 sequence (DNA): TGTGCCAGCAGCTCCAACTACGGACAGGGGGCAGAAAAACTGTTTTTT.

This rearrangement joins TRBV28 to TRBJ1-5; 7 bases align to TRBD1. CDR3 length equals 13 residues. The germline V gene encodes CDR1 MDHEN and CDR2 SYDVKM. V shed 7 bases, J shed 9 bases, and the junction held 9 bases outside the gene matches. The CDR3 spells CASKQGPRAPQHF. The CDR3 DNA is TGTGCCAGCAAACAGGGGCCCCGAGCGCCCCAGCATTTT.

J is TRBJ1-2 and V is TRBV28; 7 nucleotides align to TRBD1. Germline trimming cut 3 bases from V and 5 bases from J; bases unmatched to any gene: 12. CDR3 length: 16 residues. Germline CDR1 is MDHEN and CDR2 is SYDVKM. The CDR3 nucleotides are TGTGCCAGCAGTTTTAGGGGGCCTCAGGGAGGTTATGGCTACACCTTC. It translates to CASSFRGPQGGYGYTF.

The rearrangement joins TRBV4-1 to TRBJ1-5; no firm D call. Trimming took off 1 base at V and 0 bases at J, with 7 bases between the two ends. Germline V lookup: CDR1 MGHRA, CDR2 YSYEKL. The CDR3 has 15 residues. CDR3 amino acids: CASSQGVYSNQPQHF. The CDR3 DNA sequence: TGCGCCAGCAGCCAAGGGGTTTATAGCAATCAGCCCCAGCATTTT.

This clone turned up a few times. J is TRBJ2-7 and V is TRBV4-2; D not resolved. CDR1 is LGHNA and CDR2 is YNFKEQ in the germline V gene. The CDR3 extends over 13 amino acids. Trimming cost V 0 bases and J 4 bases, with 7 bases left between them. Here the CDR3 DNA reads TGTGCCAGCAGCCAAGATCGTTCTTACGAGCAGTACTTC. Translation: CASSQDRSYEQYF.

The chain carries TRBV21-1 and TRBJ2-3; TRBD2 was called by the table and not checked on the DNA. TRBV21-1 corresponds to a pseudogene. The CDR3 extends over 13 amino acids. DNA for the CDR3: TGTGCCAGCAGCCCCGGAGAGGGAATCCGAGATTATTTT. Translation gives CASSPGEGIRDYF.